Listed below are T cell receptor beta chains from one sample, sequenced in a study of control samples from healthy donors and cancer patients. The table came from immunoSEQ multiplex PCR; TCRdb's copy has only in-frame clones and leaves some out. The top ten clones hold 5.5% to 8% of a sample with some 410,000 clones, around 90% of them seen once. The sequenced sample consisted of PBMCs. Receptors were obtained from a man between 35 and 55 years old with head and neck cancer. The CDR3 runs from the conserved cysteine through the conserved F or W. A D gene is named only where the DNA matches it firmly. Some rows have no size entry. The others give once, few or many, or a class for an expanded clone.

>TRBV5-1|.|.|TRBJ1-6
TGCGCCAGCAGCTTGGCTAACTCCCATGGCAGGGGACCACCCCTCCACTTT
CASSLANSHGRGPPLHF
>TRBV18|.|once|TRBJ2-3
TGTGCCAGCTCACCCCGACTGAGCCTCGGATCCACAGATACGCAGTATTTT
CASSPRLSLGSTDTQYF
>TRBV18|.|.|TRBJ2-5
TGTGCCAGCTCACCCGAACAGATCCCCGAGACCCAGTACTTC
CASSPEQIPETQYF
>TRBV7-9|.|.|TRBJ2-6
TGTGCCAGCAGCCCCGACAGGCCCTCTGGGGCCAACGTCCTGACTTTC
CASSPDRPSGANVLTF
>TRBV10-1|TRBD1|.|TRBJ1-1
TGCGCCAGCAGCGGACAGGGGGCCGCTGAAGCTTTCTTT
CASSGQGAAEAFF
>TRBV5-4|.|.|TRBJ2-7
TGTGCCAGCAGCTTGGCCGGTGGGGGTCGGGCGGCCTACGAGCAGTACTTC
CASSLAGGGRAAYEQYF
>TRBV15|.|.|TRBJ1-5
TGTGCCACCAGCAGAGACTTGGAAAGAGTGGACAGCAATCAGCCCCAGCATTTT
CATSRDLERVDSNQPQHF
>TRBV28|TRBD1|.|TRBJ1-2
TGTGCCAGCAGTTCAGGGACAGGGAGGTATGGCTACACCTTC
CASSSGTGRYGYTF
>TRBV28|TRBD2|.|TRBJ2-3
TGTGCCAGCAGCCCCCGACTAGCGGGAGGGCCAGATACGCAGTATTTT
CASSPRLAGGPDTQYF
>TRBV28|TRBD1|.|TRBJ2-5
TGTGCCAGCAGTTTACAGGGGGTTGGGGAGACCCAGTACTTC
CASSLQGVGETQYF
>TRBV14|TRBD1|.|TRBJ1-3
TGTGCCAGCAGCCTGGGACAGCAACCTGGAAACACCATATATTTT
CASSLGQQPGNTIYF
>TRBV19|.|.|TRBJ2-1
TGTGCCAGTAGTGCCCTTGACTACAATGAGCAGTTCTTC
CASSALDYNEQFF
>TRBV7-9|TRBD2|.|TRBJ2-3
TGTGCCAGCAGCCCGCTTCTTCGCGGGAGGCGGACAGATACGCAGTATTTT
CASSPLLRGRRTDTQYF
>TRBV6-6|.|once|TRBJ1-3
TGTGCCAGCAGGGTTGGAGGGTCTGGAAACACCATATATTTT
CASRVGGSGNTIYF
>TRBV19|.|once|TRBJ1-1
TGTGCCAGTAGTACCCTGGCAGGGATGAACACTGAAGCTTTCTTT
CASSTLAGMNTEAFF
>TRBV6-7|TRBD2|.|TRBJ2-3
TGTGCCAGCAGTTACAATCGGGGGGGCACAGATACGCAGTATTTT
CASSYNRGGTDTQYF
>TRBV11-3|TRBD2|.|TRBJ2-2
TGTGCCAGCAGCGTGACGGGAGGGCGCACCGGGGAGCTGTTTTTT
CASSVTGGRTGELFF
>TRBV18|TRBD2|.|TRBJ2-3
TGTGCCAGCTCACCACCGAGCGGGAGTGGGGCGGAAGATACGCAGTATTTT
CASSPPSGSGAEDTQYF
>TRBV3-1/TRBV3-2|TRBD1|.|TRBJ2-7
TGTGCCAGCAGCCAAGGCTCAGGACAGGCCTACGAGCAGTACTTC
CASSQGSGQAYEQYF
>TRBV5-1|TRBD2|.|TRBJ2-1
TGCGCCAGCGAAGGGACTAGCGGGGGTTACAATGAGCAGTTCTTC
CASEGTSGGYNEQFF
>TRBV28|.|.|TRBJ1-1
TGTGCCAGCAGTTTGTCGCAGGGGAACACTGAAGCTTTCTTT
CASSLSQGNTEAFF
>TRBV3-1/TRBV3-2|TRBD1|.|TRBJ1-4
TGTGCCAGCAGCCAAAACAGGGGGTGGTATGAAAAACTGTTTTTT
CASSQNRGWYEKLFF
>TRBV24-1|.|.|TRBJ2-3
TGTGCCACCAGTGACCGCCGGGACCCCACAGATACGCAGTATTTT
CATSDRRDPTDTQYF
>TRBV11-2|TRBD1|.|TRBJ2-3
TGTGCCAGCAGCTGGCGGACAGGGGGGGGAGGCACAGATACGCAGTATTTT
CASSWRTGGGGTDTQYF
>TRBV7-2|TRBD2|.|TRBJ2-7
TGTGCCAGCAGCTTACTCGTCGGGACTAGCGTATACGAGCAGTACTTC
CASSLLVGTSVYEQYF
>TRBV28|.|.|TRBJ2-1
TGTGCCAGCAGCCGCCTCCTGGGCTGGAGGCAGTTCTTC
CASSRLLGWRQFF
>TRBV15|TRBD2|once|TRBJ2-3
TGTGCCACCCACCTACGCATCGCGGGGGGGACAAAAGATACGCAGTATTTT
CATHLRIAGGTKDTQYF
>TRBV3-1/TRBV3-2|.|once|TRBJ1-2
TGTGCCAGCAGCGGAAGTCAGGGCACCTATGGCTACACCTTC
CASSGSQGTYGYTF
>TRBV3-1/TRBV3-2|.|.|TRBJ2-7
TGTGCCAGCAGCCCCGGTACACCTAGCTCCTACGAGCAGTACTTC
CASSPGTPSSYEQYF
>TRBV5-1|.|few|TRBJ2-5
TGCGCCAGCAGCTTGGGCGGGAAAGAGACCCAGTACTTC
CASSLGGKETQYF
>TRBV28|TRBD1|.|TRBJ2-1
TGTGCCAGCAGGTCTATCGACAGGGGATGGTTTAATGAGCAGTTCTTC
CASRSIDRGWFNEQFF
>TRBV27|.|.|TRBJ1-2
TGTGCCAGCAGTTTAAACAGGCAGTATGGCTACACCTTC
CASSLNRQYGYTF
>TRBV4-3|.|.|TRBJ1-2
TGCGCCAGCAGCCAAGAACTGTACGCTAACTATGGCTACACCTTC
CASSQELYANYGYTF
>TRBV5-1|.|.|TRBJ2-2
TGCGCCAGCAGCTTGGCCTGGGGGACTCCTTCGAACACCGGGGAGCTGTTTTTT
CASSLAWGTPSNTGELFF
>TRBV7-9|TRBD1|.|TRBJ1-2
TGTGCCAGCAGCCCTCGACAGGGAGGAGGCTACACCTTC
CASSPRQGGGYTF
>TRBV6-5|TRBD1|.|TRBJ1-2
TGTGCCAGCAGTTACGGGACAGGGGCCCTCGGCTACACCTTC
CASSYGTGALGYTF
>TRBV4-3|.|once|TRBJ1-2
TGCGCCAGCAGCCAAGATCTGGGGCAGCGATATGGCTACACCTTC
CASSQDLGQRYGYTF
>TRBV7-9|.|.|TRBJ2-1
TGTGCCAGCAGCTTCGGCGGGGACAATGAGCAGTTCTTC
CASSFGGDNEQFF
>TRBV21-1|.|.|TRBJ2-3
TGTGCCAGCAGCAATGGAGGGACTAGCGGGAGGAATAGCACAGATACGCAGTATTTT
CASSNGGTSGRNSTDTQYF
>TRBV4-1|.|.|TRBJ1-2
TGCGCCAGCAGCCAAGTATCCTATGGCTACACCTTC
CASSQVSYGYTF
>TRBV18|.|few|TRBJ2-5
TGTGCCAGCTCACCGTCAGGGATGGAGACCCAGTACTTC
CASSPSGMETQYF